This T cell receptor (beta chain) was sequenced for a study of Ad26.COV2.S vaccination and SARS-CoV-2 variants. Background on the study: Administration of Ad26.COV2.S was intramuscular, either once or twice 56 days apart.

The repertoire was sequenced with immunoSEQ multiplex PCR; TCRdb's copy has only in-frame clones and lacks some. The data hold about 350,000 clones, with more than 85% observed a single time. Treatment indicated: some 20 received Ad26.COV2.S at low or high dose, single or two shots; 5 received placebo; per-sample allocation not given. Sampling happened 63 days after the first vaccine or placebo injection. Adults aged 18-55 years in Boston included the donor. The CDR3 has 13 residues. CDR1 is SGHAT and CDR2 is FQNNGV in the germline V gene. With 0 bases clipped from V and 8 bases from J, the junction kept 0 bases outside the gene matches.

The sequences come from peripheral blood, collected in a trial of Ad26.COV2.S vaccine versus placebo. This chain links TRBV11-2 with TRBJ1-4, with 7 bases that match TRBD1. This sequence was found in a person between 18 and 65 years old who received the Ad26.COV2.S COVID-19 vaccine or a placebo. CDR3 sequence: CASSLEGQEKLFF. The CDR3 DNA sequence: TGTGCCAGCAGCTTAGAGGGACAGGAAAAACTGTTTTTT.